This TCR beta chain appears in the sequencing data of a study of T cell responses to AZD1222 COVID-19 vaccine. Study outcomes and limitations: Females made up more of the donors, who were largely white British, and clonal diversity may have come out too low. The CD4 TCRs associated with vaccination extended across spike and predominated at 160-218 and 743-854.

Details on this clone: Antigen specificity is unknown.

Generated by immunoSEQ multiplex PCR, the TCRdb table keeps only in-frame clones and is missing some. Of 250,000 to 300,000 clones in the sample, approximately 94% were seen once. Recipients boosted at about 4 weeks or about 12 weeks are pooled. The origin of this receptor is an adult who received the AZD1222 COVID-19 vaccine. The specimen comprised peripheral blood, sampled 28 days after the second AZD1222 dose.

The CDR3 loop is CASSYPGLEYEQFF. DNA of the CDR3: TGTGCCAGCAGTTATCCGGGACTAGAGTATGAGCAGTTCTTC. The chain joins TRBV6-5 to TRBJ2-1; 8 bases are shared with TRBD2. Germline V CDR1 and CDR2: MNHEY, SVGAGI. This CDR3 comprises 14 residues. V lost 3 bases and J lost 8; bases outside the gene matches: 6.